The clone carrying this T cell receptor (beta chain) appeared many times. This specimen belongs to a study of response to subunit inactivated influenza vaccine. The CDR3 is made up of 16 amino acids. The V segment lost 5 bases and the J segment 5 bases; nucleotides outside the gene matches: 9. The germline CDR1 and CDR2 sequences are MDHEN and SYDVKM. MiXCR, applied by TCRdb to the RT-PCR reads, yields one record per CDR3 protein. The sample yields around 200,000 distinct CDR3 sequences, about 12% seen once. These data were also filed under a second study, of T cells expressing NK-cell markers. That work adds: Synthesis of TCR beta cDNA relied on 5'RACE template switching carrying UMIs. The authors sequenced eight donors, of whom seven were HCMV-seropositive and one was seronegative. The CD3+CD56-NKG2C+ fraction of a handful of donors was also led by these clonotypes.

This TCR was sampled from a man in his forties or fifties who received an inactivated influenza vaccine. J is TRBJ2-2 and V is TRBV28; the match to TRBD1 covers 9 bases. Source: CD8+ T cells sorted from PBMCs, taken about 13 days after vaccination. The CDR3 sequence is CASSLTRDRVTGELFF. The CDR3 bases are TGTGCCAGCAGTCTAACCCGGGACAGGGTAACCGGGGAGCTGTTTTTT.